The 5 T cell receptor beta chains given below trace back to one sample, sequenced in a study of blood T cell repertoires in COVID-19. Generated by immunoSEQ multiplex PCR, the TCRdb table keeps only in-frame clones and is missing some. The repertoire has about 190,000 clones, around 84% of them found once; the top ten carry 3% to 3.5%. The sample was PBMCs or T cells enriched from blood (not recorded which). These receptors originate from a woman aged 30 to 39 who had recovered from COVID-19.

V usage is TRBV28 and J usage is TRBJ1-1; D gene uncertain. Per the germline V gene, CDR1 is MDHEN and CDR2 is SYDVKM. The CDR3 totals 13 residues. Trimming removed 2 bases from V and 4 bases from J, with 8 bases in between. The DNA for the CDR3 is TGTGCCAGCAGTTTACCGGGGAGCACTGAAGCTTTCTTT. Translating gives CASSLPGSTEAFF.

The genes are TRBV7-2 and TRBJ2-7, with a possible D match to TRBD2 (6 bases). Trimming left V 5 bases short and J 4 bases short, with 18 bases between. CDR3 length: 15 residues. Germline V gene lookup returns CDR1 SGHTA and CDR2 FQGNSA. The chain's CDR3 is CASSLAGTQVYEQYF. The CDR3 nucleotides read TGTGCCAGCAGCCTCGCCGGGACTCAGGTTTACGAGCAGTACTTC.

V is TRBV3-1 (or the pseudogene TRBV3-2) and J is TRBJ1-1; 10 positions agree with TRBD1. CDR3 length equals 14 residues. V trimming: 5 bases; J trimming: 6 bases; junction bases outside the gene matches: 6. Germline values: CDR1 LGHDT, CDR2 YNNKEL (reference sequence). DNA for the CDR3: TGTGCCAGCAGCTCAGGACAGGGGGTGGCTGAAGCTTTCTTT. Encoded protein: CASSSGQGVAEAFF.

J is TRBJ1-5 and V is TRBV6-6, with 10 bases fitting TRBD1. The germline CDR1 and CDR2 sequences are MNHNY and SVGAGI (reference sequence). V shed 5 bases and J 5 bases; nucleotides not matched to a gene: 6. The CDR3 runs to 15 residues. CDR3 sequence reads: CASSPRGTGDQPQHF. The CDR3 nucleotides are TGTGCCAGCAGTCCCCGGGGGACAGGGGATCAGCCCCAGCATTTT.

The J gene is TRBJ1-1, the V gene TRBV6-4; TRBD1 might be the D (6 bases). The germline gives CDR1 MRHNA, CDR2 SNTAGT. The CDR3 extends over 13 amino acids. Trimming shortened V by 5 bases and J by 7 bases, and 14 bases separated the two germline ends. The CDR3 is CASSRGGEGEAFF. CDR3 coding DNA: TGTGCCAGCAGTAGAGGGGGAGAAGGTGAAGCTTTCTTT.